This passage covers 5 T cell receptor beta chains from one sample sequenced in a study of blood T cell repertoires in COVID-19. Here immunoSEQ multiplex PCR was the method, and the copy in TCRdb shows in-frame clones only, minus some. The sample carries about 360,000 clones, around 84% recorded once. Input material: peripheral blood. These receptors came from a human donor in a cohort sampled during active COVID-19.

The gene calls are TRBV30 and TRBJ2-2; D gene ambiguous. Deletions cut 0 bases from V and 3 bases from J, with 8 bases between. The CDR3 extends over 14 amino acids. Germline V gene sequence: CDR1 GTSNPN, CDR2 SVGIG (reference sequence). The CDR3 nucleotides read TGTGCCTGGAGTGTAGGAGACTACACCGGGGAGCTGTTTTTT. Its protein is CAWSVGDYTGELFF.

V is TRBV11-2 and J is TRBJ2-2, with TRBD2 identical over 7 bases. Per the germline V gene, CDR1 is SGHAT and CDR2 is FQNNGV. J was trimmed by 0 bases and V by 0 bases; bases with no gene match: 4. The CDR3 is made up of 17 amino acids. The CDR3 protein is CASSLDSAGSNTGELFF. The CDR3 DNA sequence: TGTGCCAGCAGCTTAGATTCAGCGGGGTCGAACACCGGGGAGCTGTTTTTT.

The genes are TRBV5-6 and TRBJ2-7, with 10 bases identical to TRBD2. CDR1 is SGHDT and CDR2 is YYEEEE in the germline V gene. The ends lost 4 bases at V and 6 bases at J; junction bases unmatched: 16. The CDR3 extends over 17 amino acids. CDR3: CASSPYRGLADGSEQYF. CDR3 DNA: TGTGCCAGCAGCCCATACCGAGGACTAGCGGACGGGAGCGAGCAGTACTTC.

CDR3 DNA: TGTGCCAGCAGCTTAATGGCGGGGGCCACAGATACGCAGTATTTT. The encoded protein is CASSLMAGATDTQYF. V is TRBV7-8 and J is TRBJ2-3, with TRBD2 as a possible D gene (7 bases). The CDR3 is 15 amino acids. V lost 2 bases to trimming and J lost 2 bases, with 11 bases between them. In germline, CDR1 is SGHVS, CDR2 FQNEAQ.

The rearrangement links TRBV19 to TRBJ1-2; maybe TRBD1 (5 bases). V was cut by 1 base and J by 6 bases, with 6 bases left in between. Germline CDR1 is LNHDA and CDR2 is SQIVND (reference sequence). This CDR3 is built from 12 residues. The CDR3 DNA reads TGTGCCAGTAGTATAGGGGGGGATGGCTACACCTTC. This translates into CASSIGGDGYTF. The full variable domain, completed using reference TRBV19 and TRBJ1-2, is DGGITQSPKYLFRKEGQNVTLSCEQNLNHDAMYWYRQDPGQGLRLIYYSQIVNDFQKGDIAEGYSVSREKKESFPLTVTSAQKNPTAFYLCASSIGGDGYTFGSGTRLTVV.